These T cell receptor beta chains were read from a single sample in a study of CD8 T cells in ankylosing spondylitis. TCRdb processed the 5' RACE reads anew with MiXCR; each CDR3 protein has one entry. The table shows more than 250,000 distinct CDR3 sequences, with 6.5% to 10% occurring only once. Sequenced material: blood, either unsorted or a sorted T cell fraction (not recorded which). These receptors all stem from a male donor with ankylosing spondylitis. Both conserved end residues are part of each CDR3. The D gene is left open where the match is weak. Expanded clones are given a class, and other clones once, few, many or no size at all.

d_call	v_call	j_call	clone_size	cdr3_aa	cdr3_nt
-	TRBV6-5	TRBJ2-7	few	CASSYSLGYEQYF	TGTGCCAGCAGTTATTCTTTGGGGTACGAGCAGTACTTC
-	TRBV7-3	TRBJ2-1	many	CASSSGPSSYNEQFF	TGTGCCAGCAGCTCGGGGCCTAGCTCCTACAATGAGCAGTTCTTC
-	TRBV29-1	TRBJ2-3	few	CSVDLRGDTQYF	TGCAGCGTTGACCTCAGGGGAGATACGCAGTATTTT
TRBD1	TRBV5-1	TRBJ2-1	many	CASRSRDRGGGSSYNEQFF	TGCGCCAGCAGGTCCCGGGACAGGGGTGGCGGGAGCTCCTACAATGAGCAGTTCTTC
-	TRBV20-1	TRBJ2-1	-	CSAISGTTFNEQFF	TGCAGTGCTATTAGCGGCACCACCTTCAATGAGCAGTTCTTC
-	TRBV27	TRBJ2-3	-	CASSYSGDTQYF	TGTGCCAGCAGTTACTCCGGGGATACGCAGTATTTT
TRBD2	TRBV28	TRBJ2-7	many	CASSGGLAGGYYEQYF	TGTGCCAGCAGTGGGGGACTAGCGGGAGGTTACTACGAGCAGTACTTC
-	TRBV4-3	TRBJ1-3	-	CASSQQHRAGNTIYF	TGCGCCAGCAGCCAACAACACAGGGCTGGAAACACCATATATTTT
-	TRBV20-1	TRBJ2-3	many	CSALLGARFADTQYF	TGCAGTGCCCTTTTGGGGGCGCGTTTTGCAGATACGCAGTATTTT
TRBD2	TRBV2	TRBJ2-5	many	CASEGGEETQYF	TGTGCCAGCGAGGGAGGGGAAGAGACCCAGTACTTC
-	TRBV14	TRBJ2-3	-	CASSHPTSGDTQYF	TGTGCCAGCAGCCACCCGACTAGTGGGGATACGCAGTATTTT
TRBD2	TRBV20-1	TRBJ2-5	-	CSASSASGTITQYF	TGCAGTGCTAGCTCGGCTAGCGGAACAATTACCCAGTACTTC
TRBD2	TRBV10-3	TRBJ2-3	-	CAISESGLAARTDTQYF	TGTGCCATCAGTGAGTCGGGGCTAGCGGCCCGCACAGATACGCAGTATTTT
-	TRBV7-3	TRBJ2-1	-	CASSLEGHLYNEQFF	TGTGCCAGCAGCTTAGAGGGACACCTGTACAATGAGCAGTTCTTC
-	TRBV27	TRBJ2-2	few	CASGGTGELFF	TGTGCCAGTGGGGGAACCGGGGAGCTGTTTTTT
TRBD2	TRBV6-1	TRBJ2-1	few	CASSEVGVAGGIGEQFF	TGTGCCAGCAGTGAAGTTGGGGTAGCGGGAGGGATCGGTGAGCAGTTCTTC
-	TRBV29-1	TRBJ2-6	many	CSVDAGGGANVLTF	TGCAGCGTTGATGCCGGGGGTGGGGCCAACGTCCTGACTTTC
TRBD1	TRBV7-9	TRBJ1-1	-	CASSGGWTGNTEAFF	TGTGCCAGCAGCGGTGGCTGGACAGGGAACACTGAAGCTTTCTTT
-	TRBV21-1	TRBJ2-7	many	CASSKDGFPPPREQYF	TGTGCCAGCAGCAAAGACGGGTTTCCCCCTCCTCGGGAGCAGTACTTC
TRBD1	TRBV12-3/TRBV12-4	TRBJ2-5	many	CASSPDRGWPETQYF	TGTGCCAGCAGCCCAGACAGGGGCTGGCCTGAGACCCAGTACTTC
-	TRBV20-1	TRBJ2-3	-	CSVSPRTQYF	TGCAGTGTTTCCCCCCGTACGCAGTATTTT
TRBD1	TRBV7-2	TRBJ2-2	many	CASSLGPGQTLAGELFF	TGTGCCAGCAGCTTGGGGCCGGGACAGACTTTGGCCGGGGAGCTGTTTTTT
-	TRBV29-1	TRBJ1-2	many	CSVLRQETNYGYTF	TGCAGCGTGTTGAGACAGGAGACTAACTATGGCTACACCTTC
-	TRBV7-9	TRBJ2-6	few	CASSSRAGGTNVLTF	TGTGCCAGCAGCTCTCGGGCGGGTGGCACCAACGTCCTGACTTTC
TRBD1	TRBV6-1	TRBJ1-1	-	CATLRPGGIAEAFF	TGTGCCACCCTTAGACCAGGGGGCATCGCTGAAGCTTTCTTT
-	TRBV3-1	TRBJ1-1	few	CASSQVGGNTEAFF	TGTGCCAGCAGCCAAGTGGGGGGGAACACTGAAGCTTTCTTT
TRBD2	TRBV4-3	TRBJ2-1	many	CASSRRLAGVPPYNEQFF	TGCGCCAGCAGCCGGAGACTAGCGGGAGTACCCCCCTACAATGAGCAGTTCTTC
-	TRBV6-6	TRBJ1-3	many	CASSRGAGNTIYF	TGTGCCAGCAGCCGGGGGGCTGGAAACACCATATATTTT
TRBD1	TRBV5-1	TRBJ2-7	-	CASRLGQDRLYEQYF	TGCGCCAGCAGATTGGGACAGGACAGACTCTACGAGCAGTACTTC
TRBD1	TRBV7-3	TRBJ2-1	few	CASSRQGAHNEQFF	TGTGCCAGCAGTCGACAGGGGGCCCACAATGAGCAGTTCTTC
-	TRBV6-4	TRBJ2-6	few	CASSESALSGANVLTF	TGTGCCAGCAGTGAGTCGGCGCTCTCTGGGGCCAACGTCCTGACTTTC
-	TRBV15	TRBJ2-1	-	CATSLWATVSYNEQFF	TGTGCCACCAGCCTCTGGGCAACGGTCTCCTACAATGAGCAGTTCTTC
TRBD1	TRBV30	TRBJ1-1	few	CAWSAQGAGEAFF	TGTGCCTGGAGTGCACAGGGGGCGGGTGAAGCTTTCTTT
TRBD1	TRBV25-1	TRBJ1-2	-	CASSGPRGGNYGYTF	TGTGCCAGCAGTGGACCCAGGGGGGGGAACTATGGCTACACCTTC
TRBD2	TRBV7-9	TRBJ2-5	few	CASSPGTSGRRETQYF	TGTGCCAGCAGCCCCGGGACTAGCGGGAGGAGGGAGACCCAGTACTTC
TRBD2	TRBV19	TRBJ2-5	few	CATRLAGHIQETQYF	TGTGCCACCCGACTAGCGGGACATATACAAGAGACCCAGTACTTC
-	TRBV28	TRBJ2-7	few	CASSPHRDGSYEQYF	TGTGCCAGCAGTCCCCACCGGGACGGCTCCTACGAGCAGTACTTC
TRBD1	TRBV7-3	TRBJ2-2	few	CASSPLGRTGFSRELFF	TGTGCCAGCAGCCCCCTTGGTAGGACAGGGTTCTCCAGGGAGCTGTTTTTT
-	TRBV28	TRBJ2-7	-	CASSLPAGSSYEQYF	TGTGCCAGCAGTTTACCCGCGGGAAGCTCCTACGAGCAGTACTTC
TRBD1	TRBV27	TRBJ1-5	few	CASSRGISNQPQHF	TGTGCCAGCAGCAGGGGGATCAGCAATCAGCCCCAGCATTTT